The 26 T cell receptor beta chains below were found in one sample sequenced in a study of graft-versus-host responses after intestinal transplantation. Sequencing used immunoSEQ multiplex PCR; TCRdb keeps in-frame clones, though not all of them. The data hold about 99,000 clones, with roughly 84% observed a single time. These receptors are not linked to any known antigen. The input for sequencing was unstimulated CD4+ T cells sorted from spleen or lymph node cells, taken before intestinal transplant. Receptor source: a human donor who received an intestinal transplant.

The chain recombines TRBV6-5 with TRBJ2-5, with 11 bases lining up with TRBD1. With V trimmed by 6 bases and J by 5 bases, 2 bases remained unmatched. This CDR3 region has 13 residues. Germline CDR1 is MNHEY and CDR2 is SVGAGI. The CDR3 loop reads CASRDRGLETQYF. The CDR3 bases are TGTGCCAGCAGGGACAGGGGGCTGGAGACCCAGTACTTC.

CDR3 protein: CAWTTSGSFNEQFF. The CDR3 coding sequence is TGTGCCTGGACGACTAGCGGGAGTTTCAATGAGCAGTTCTTC. The V call is TRBV30, the J call TRBJ2-1, with 12 nucleotides matching TRBD2. This CDR3 has 14 amino acids. CDR1 and CDR2 (germline): GTSNPN, SVGIG (reference sequence). After removal of 4 bases from V and 6 bases from J, the junction contained 4 bases not matched to a gene.

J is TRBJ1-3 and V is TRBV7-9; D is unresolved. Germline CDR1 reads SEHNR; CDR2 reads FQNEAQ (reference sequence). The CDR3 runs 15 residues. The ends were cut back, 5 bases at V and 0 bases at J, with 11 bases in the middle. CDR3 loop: CASSPAGSSGNTIYF. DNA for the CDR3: TGTGCCAGCAGCCCGGCGGGCAGCTCTGGAAACACCATATATTTT.

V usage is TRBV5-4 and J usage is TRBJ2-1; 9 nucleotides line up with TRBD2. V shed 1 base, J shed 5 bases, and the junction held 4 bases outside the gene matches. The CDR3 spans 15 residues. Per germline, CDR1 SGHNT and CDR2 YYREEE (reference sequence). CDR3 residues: CASSLWLAGNNEQFF. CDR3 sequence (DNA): TGTGCCAGCAGCTTGTGGCTAGCGGGGAACAATGAGCAGTTCTTC.

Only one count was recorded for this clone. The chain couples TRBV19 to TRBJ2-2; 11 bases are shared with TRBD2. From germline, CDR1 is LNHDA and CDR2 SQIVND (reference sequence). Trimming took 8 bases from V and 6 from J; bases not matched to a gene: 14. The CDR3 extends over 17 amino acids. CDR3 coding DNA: TGTGCCAGTTGTAGCGGGAGGGCCCCCTCCGGAGCCGGGGAGCTGTTTTTT. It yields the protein CASCSGRAPSGAGELFF.

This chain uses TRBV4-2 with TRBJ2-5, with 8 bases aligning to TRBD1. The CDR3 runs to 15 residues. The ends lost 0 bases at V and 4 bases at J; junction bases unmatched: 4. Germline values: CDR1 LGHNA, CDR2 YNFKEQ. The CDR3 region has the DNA TGTGCCAGCAGCCAAGATAGTGGACAGGGAGAGACCCAGTACTTC. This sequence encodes CASSQDSGQGETQYF.

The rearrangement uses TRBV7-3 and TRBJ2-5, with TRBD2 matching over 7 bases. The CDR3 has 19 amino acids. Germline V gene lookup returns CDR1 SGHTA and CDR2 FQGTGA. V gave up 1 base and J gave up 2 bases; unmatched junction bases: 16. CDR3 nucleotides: TGTGCCAGCAGCTTAAGACGTTTCGGGATCCAGCGGGGACAAGAGACCCAGTACTTC. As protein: CASSLRRFGIQRGQETQYF. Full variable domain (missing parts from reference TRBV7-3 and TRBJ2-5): GAGVSQTPSNKVTEKGKYVELRCDPISGHTALYWYRQSLGQGPEFLIYFQGTGAADDSGLPNDRFFAVRPEGSVSTLKIQRTERGDSAVYLCASSLRRFGIQRGQETQYFGPGTRLLVL.

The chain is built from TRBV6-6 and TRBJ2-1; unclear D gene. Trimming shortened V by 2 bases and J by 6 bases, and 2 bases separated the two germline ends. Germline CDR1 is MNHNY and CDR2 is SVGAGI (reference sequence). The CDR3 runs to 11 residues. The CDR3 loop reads CASSYINEQFF. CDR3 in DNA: TGTGCCAGCAGTTACATCAATGAGCAGTTCTTC.

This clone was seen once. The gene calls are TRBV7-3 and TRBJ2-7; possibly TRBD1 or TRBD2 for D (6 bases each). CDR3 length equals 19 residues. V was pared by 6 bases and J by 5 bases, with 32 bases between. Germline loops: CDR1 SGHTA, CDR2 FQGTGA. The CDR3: CASSSRPCSGGPQTNEQYF. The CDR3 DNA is TGTGCCAGCAGTTCTCGTCCTTGCTCTGGGGGGCCGCAAACGAACGAGCAGTACTTC.

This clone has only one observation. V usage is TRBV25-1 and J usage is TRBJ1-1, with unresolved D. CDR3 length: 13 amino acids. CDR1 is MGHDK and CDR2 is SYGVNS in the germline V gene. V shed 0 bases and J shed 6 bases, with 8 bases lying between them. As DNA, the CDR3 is TGTGCCAGCAGTGAATATTCCCTTGCTGAAGCTTTCTTT. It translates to CASSEYSLAEAFF.

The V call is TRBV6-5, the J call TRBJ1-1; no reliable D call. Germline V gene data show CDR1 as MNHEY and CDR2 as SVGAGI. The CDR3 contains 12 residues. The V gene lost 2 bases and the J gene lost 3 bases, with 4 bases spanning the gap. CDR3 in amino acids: CASSYRDTEAFF. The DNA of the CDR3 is TGTGCCAGCAGTTACAGGGACACTGAAGCTTTCTTT.

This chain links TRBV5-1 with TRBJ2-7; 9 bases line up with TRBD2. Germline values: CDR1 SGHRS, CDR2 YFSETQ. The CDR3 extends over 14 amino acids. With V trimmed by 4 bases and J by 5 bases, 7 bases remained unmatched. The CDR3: CASSLGLATDEQYF. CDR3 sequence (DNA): TGCGCCAGCAGCCTTGGACTAGCGACGGACGAGCAGTACTTC.

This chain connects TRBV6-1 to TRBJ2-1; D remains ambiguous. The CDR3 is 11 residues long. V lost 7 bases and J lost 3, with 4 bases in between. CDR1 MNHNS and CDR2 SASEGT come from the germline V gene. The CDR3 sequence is CASTIYNEQFF. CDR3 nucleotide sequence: TGTGCCAGCACTATCTACAATGAGCAGTTCTTC.

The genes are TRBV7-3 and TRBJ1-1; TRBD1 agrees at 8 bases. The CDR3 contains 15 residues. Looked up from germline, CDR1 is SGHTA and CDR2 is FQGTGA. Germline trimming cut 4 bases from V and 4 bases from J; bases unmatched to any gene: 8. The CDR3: CASSYQGALGTEAFF. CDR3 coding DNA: TGTGCCAGCAGCTACCAGGGGGCGCTTGGCACTGAAGCTTTCTTT.

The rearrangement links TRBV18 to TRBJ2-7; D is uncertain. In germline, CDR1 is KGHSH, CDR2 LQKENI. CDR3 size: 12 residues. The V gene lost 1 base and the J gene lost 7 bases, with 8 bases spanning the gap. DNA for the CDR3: TGTGCCAGCTCACCACGGGCGCCAGAGCAGTACTTC. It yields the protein CASSPRAPEQYF.

CDR3 residues: CASSRETGSSYEQYF. The CDR3, as DNA: TGTGCCAGCAGCCGGGAAACCGGGAGTTCCTACGAGCAGTACTTC. The chain combines TRBV7-2 with TRBJ2-7; D may be TRBD2 (6 bases). Between the trimmed V and J ends, which lost 5 bases and 1 base, there was a span of 15 bases. Germline lookup yields CDR1 SGHTA and CDR2 FQGNSA. The CDR3 runs 15 residues.

The DNA of the CDR3 is TGTGCCAGCAGCGCGTTCCAGCGAACGCAGTACTTC. Protein: CASSAFQRTQYF. The chain uses TRBV2 and TRBJ2-7; no reliable D call. Germline lookup yields CDR1 SNHLY and CDR2 FYNNEI. CDR3 length: 12 amino acids. V was cut by 6 bases and J by 9 bases, with 15 bases left in between.

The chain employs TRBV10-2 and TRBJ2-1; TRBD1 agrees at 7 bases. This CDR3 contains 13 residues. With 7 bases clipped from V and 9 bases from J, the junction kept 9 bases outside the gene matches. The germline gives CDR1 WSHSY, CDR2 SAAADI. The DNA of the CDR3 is TGCGCCAGCACCAGACAGGGTCGAGGTGAGCAGTTCTTC. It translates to CASTRQGRGEQFF.

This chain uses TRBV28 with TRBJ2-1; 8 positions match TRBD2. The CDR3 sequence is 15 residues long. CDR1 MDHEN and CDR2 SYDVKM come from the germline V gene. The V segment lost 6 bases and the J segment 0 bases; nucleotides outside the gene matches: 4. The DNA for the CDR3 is TGTGCCAGCAGCGGCGGGGGGAGCTCCTACAATGAGCAGTTCTTC. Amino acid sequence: CASSGGGSSYNEQFF.

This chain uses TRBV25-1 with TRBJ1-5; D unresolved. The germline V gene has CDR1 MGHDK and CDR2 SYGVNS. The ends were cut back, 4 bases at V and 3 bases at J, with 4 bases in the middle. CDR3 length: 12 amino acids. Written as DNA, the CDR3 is TGTGCCAGCAGTGCCGACAATCAGCCCCAGCATTTT. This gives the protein CASSADNQPQHF. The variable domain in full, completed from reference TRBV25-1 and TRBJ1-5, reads EADIYQTPRYLVIGTGKKITLECSQTMGHDKMYWYQQDPGMELHLIHYSYGVNSTEKGDLSSESTVSRIRTEHFPLTLESARPSHTSQYLCASSADNQPQHFGDGTRLSIL.

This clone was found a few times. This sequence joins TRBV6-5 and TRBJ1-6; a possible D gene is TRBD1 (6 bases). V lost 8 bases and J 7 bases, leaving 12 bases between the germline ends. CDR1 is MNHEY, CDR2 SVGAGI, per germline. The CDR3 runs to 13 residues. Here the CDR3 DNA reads TGTGCCAGCCGGGACAACGGAAATTCACCCCTCCACTTT. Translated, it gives CASRDNGNSPLHF.

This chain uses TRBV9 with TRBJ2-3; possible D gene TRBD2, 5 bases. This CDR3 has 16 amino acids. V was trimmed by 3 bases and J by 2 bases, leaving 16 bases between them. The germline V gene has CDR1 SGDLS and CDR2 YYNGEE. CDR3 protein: CASSARAVPTTDTQYF. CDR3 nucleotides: TGTGCCAGCAGCGCCCGAGCGGTCCCGACCACAGATACGCAGTATTTT.

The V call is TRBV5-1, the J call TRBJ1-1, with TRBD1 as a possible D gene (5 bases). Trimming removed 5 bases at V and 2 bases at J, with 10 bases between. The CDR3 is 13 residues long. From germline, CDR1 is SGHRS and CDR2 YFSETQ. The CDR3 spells CASRLDRNTEAFF. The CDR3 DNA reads TGCGCCAGCAGGCTAGACAGAAACACTGAAGCTTTCTTT.

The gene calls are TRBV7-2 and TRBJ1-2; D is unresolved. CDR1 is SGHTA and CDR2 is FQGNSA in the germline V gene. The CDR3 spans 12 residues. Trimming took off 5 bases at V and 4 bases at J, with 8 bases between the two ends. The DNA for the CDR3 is TGTGCCAGCAGCCCCCAGATCTATGGCTACACCTTC. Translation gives CASSPQIYGYTF.

CDR3 sequence (DNA): TGTGCCAGCAGCCAAATACAGCCATCCTCTGGAAACACCATATATTTT. Translation: CASSQIQPSSGNTIYF. This rearrangement joins TRBV11-2 to TRBJ1-3; no clear D. The V end lost 5 bases, the J end lost 0 bases, and 14 bases lay between the germline ends. The CDR3 consists of 16 residues. Germline CDR1 is SGHAT and CDR2 is FQNNGV.

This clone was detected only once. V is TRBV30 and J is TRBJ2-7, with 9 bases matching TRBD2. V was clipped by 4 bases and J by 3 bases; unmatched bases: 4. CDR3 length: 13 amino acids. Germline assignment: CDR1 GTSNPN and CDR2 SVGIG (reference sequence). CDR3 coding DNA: TGTGCCTGGAAGGCTAGCGGGAACTACGAGCAGTACTTC. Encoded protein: CAWKASGNYEQYF.